These 26 T cell receptor beta chains originate from one sample sequenced in a study of CD8 T cells in acute hepatitis C reinfection. The time point denotes: naive CD8 control sorted from an acute-time-point sample. Measured with immunoSEQ multiplex PCR; TCRdb has only the in-frame clones, and not every one. The table records tens of thousands of clones, roughly 89% of them present only once. The sequencing sample was made of naive CD8+ T cells from PBMCs. These receptors all come from a man younger than 45 with chronic hepatitis C.

The rearrangement links TRBV27 to TRBJ1-4, with TRBD1 matching 8 bases. The ends lost 2 bases at V and 8 bases at J; junction bases unmatched: 7. The germline V gene encodes CDR1 MNHEY and CDR2 SMNVEV (reference sequence). The CDR3 runs to 15 residues. The CDR3 bases are TGTGCCAGCAGTTTAAGTAATGGGGACAGGGAAAAACTGTTTTTT. Translation gives CASSLSNGDREKLFF.

This chain links TRBV30 with TRBJ1-1; no clear D. The CDR3 totals 13 residues. The V gene lost 5 bases and the J gene lost 0 bases, with 10 bases spanning the gap. From germline, CDR1 is GTSNPN and CDR2 SVGIG (reference sequence). CDR3 loop: CAWSESMNTEAFF. For the CDR3, the DNA is TGTGCCTGGTCGGAGTCCATGAACACTGAAGCTTTCTTT.

V and J are TRBV19 and TRBJ1-4; 9 bases map to TRBD1. The CDR3 is made up of 15 amino acids. The germline V gene encodes CDR1 LNHDA and CDR2 SQIVND (reference sequence). J lost 6 bases, V lost 3 bases, and 5 bases had no gene match. CDR3 bases: TGTGCCAGTAGTATCGGGACAGGGCTTTATGAAAAACTGTTTTTT. Amino acid sequence: CASSIGTGLYEKLFF.

The rearrangement links TRBV15 to TRBJ1-4, with TRBD1 identical over 7 bases. Unmatched junction bases numbered 4, after V lost 3 bases and J lost 0 bases. This CDR3 has 16 residues. Germline V gene lookup returns CDR1 LNHNV and CDR2 YYDKDF (reference sequence). DNA for the CDR3: TGTGCCACCAGCAGGACAGGGTATGCAACTAATGAAAAACTGTTTTTT. Residues: CATSRTGYATNEKLFF.

This clone was found a few times. The chain links TRBV6-6 to TRBJ1-5; 7 bases match TRBD1. Germline CDR1 reads MNHNY; CDR2 reads SVGAGI (reference sequence). The CDR3 has 14 residues. V shed 4 bases and J 5 bases; nucleotides not matched to a gene: 5. CDR3 loop: CASSFIQGHQPQHF. The DNA for the CDR3 is TGTGCCAGCAGTTTCATACAGGGGCATCAGCCCCAGCATTTT.

The V and J genes are TRBV2 and TRBJ2-7; D is ambiguous. The CDR3 has 12 residues. The germline gives CDR1 SNHLY, CDR2 FYNNEI. Trimming shortened V by 7 bases and J by 2 bases, and 9 bases separated the two germline ends. The CDR3 loop is CASIGMTYEQYF. The CDR3 DNA reads as TGTGCCAGCATCGGAATGACCTACGAGCAGTACTTC. Based on the CDR3 plus reference TRBV2 and TRBJ2-7, the full variable domain is EPEVTQTPSHQVTQMGQEVILRCVPISNHLYFYWYRQILGQKVEFLVSFYNNEISEKSEIFDDQFSVERPDGSNFTLKIRSTKLEDSAMYFCASIGMTYEQYFGPGTRLTVT.

CDR3: CASRTGENEQFF. Written as DNA, the CDR3 is TGTGCCAGCAGGACAGGGGAGAATGAGCAGTTCTTC. The chain recombines TRBV9 with TRBJ2-1; 8 bases fit TRBD1. This CDR3 contains 12 residues. V lost 5 bases to trimming and J lost 7 bases; unmatched junction nucleotides: 2. CDR1 SGDLS and CDR2 YYNGEE come from the germline V gene.

The genes are TRBV2 and TRBJ2-2; D is unclear. The ends were cut back, 7 bases at V and 8 bases at J, with 8 bases in the middle. Germline CDR1 reads SNHLY; CDR2 reads FYNNEI. This CDR3 contains 11 residues. CDR3: CASTREGELFF. As DNA, the CDR3 is TGTGCCAGCACTCGAGAGGGGGAGCTGTTTTTT.

The table lists this clone with a count of one. The V and J genes are TRBV9 and TRBJ2-3; 9 bases agree with TRBD2. Germline trimming cut 4 bases from V and 4 bases from J; bases unmatched to any gene: 7. Germline V gene sequence: CDR1 SGDLS, CDR2 YYNGEE. The CDR3 loop spans 15 amino acids. The CDR3 nucleotides read TGTGCCAGCAGCCCTGGGACTAGCTACCCAGATACGCAGTATTTT. It yields the protein CASSPGTSYPDTQYF.

V and J are TRBV30 and TRBJ2-7; D ambiguous. This CDR3 has 13 amino acids. CDR1 and CDR2 (germline): GTSNPN, SVGIG (reference sequence). The V end lost 1 base, the J end lost 1 base, and 8 bases lay between the germline ends. CDR3 in DNA: TGTGCCTGGAGTGCCCCCCTGTCCTACGAGCAGTACTTC. This sequence encodes CAWSAPLSYEQYF.

The CDR3 region is CASSQGWSYEQYF. The CDR3 DNA reads as TGCGCCAGCAGCCAAGGTTGGTCCTACGAGCAGTACTTC. The genes are TRBV4-3 and TRBJ2-7; no clear D gene. CDR1 and CDR2 (germline): LGHNA, YSLEER. The CDR3 extends over 13 amino acids. V gave up 1 base and J gave up 1 base, with 5 bases separating them.

Concerning this clone: A junction boundary mismatches the germline segment, possibly from a read error. This chain joins TRBV28 and TRBJ1-2, with D maybe TRBD1 (6 bases). This CDR3 contains 15 residues. Germline CDR1 is MDHEN and CDR2 is SYDVKM. CDR3 residues: CASGLLDSFYYGYTF. The CDR3 nucleotides read TGTGCCAGCGGTTTACTGGACAGCTTTTACTATGGCTACACCTTC.

Notes on this clone: Other DNA sequences in the sample encode the same CDR3. The chain recombines TRBV19 with TRBJ2-2; no clear D. There are 14 residues in the CDR3. In germline, CDR1 is LNHDA, CDR2 SQIVND (reference sequence). Trimming removed 3 bases at V and 2 bases at J, with 7 bases between. The CDR3 region is CASSILGNTGELFF. Written as DNA, the CDR3 is TGTGCCAGTAGTATCCTGGGCAACACCGGGGAGCTGTTTTTT.

With respect to this clone: The sample carries other DNA sequences with the same CDR3. This sequence joins TRBV5-6 and TRBJ2-7; D is uncertain. Germline assignment: CDR1 SGHDT and CDR2 YYEEEE. Trimming removed 0 bases from V and 6 bases from J, with 7 bases in between. This CDR3 is 12 amino acids long. CDR3 region: CASSLGGGEQYF. In DNA form, the CDR3 reads TGTGCCAGCAGCTTGGGCGGCGGCGAGCAGTACTTC.

The chain joins TRBV27 to TRBJ1-5; TRBD1 might be the D (5 bases). Per germline, CDR1 MNHEY and CDR2 SMNVEV (reference sequence). V was shortened by 4 bases and J by 7 bases, with 14 bases between the two germline ends. CDR3 size: 14 residues. The CDR3 DNA is TGTGCCAGCAGTTATCGGCAGGGTGGGCAGCCCCAGCATTTT. This translates into CASSYRQGGQPQHF.

The CDR3 is CASSPRDTTYNEQFF. The CDR3 DNA is TGCGCCAGCAGCCCGCGGGACACCACCTACAATGAGCAGTTCTTC. The chain combines TRBV4-1 with TRBJ2-1; TRBD1 or TRBD2 may be the D gene (6 bases each). This CDR3 is built from 15 residues. Trimming pared 4 bases from V and 2 bases from J, leaving 12 bases between. Germline CDR1 MGHRA, CDR2 YSYEKL.

The chain recombines TRBV27 with TRBJ2-1; 10 bases agree with TRBD2. In germline, CDR1 is MNHEY, CDR2 SMNVEV (reference sequence). Trimming took 1 base from V and 12 from J; bases not matched to a gene: 3. This CDR3 has 13 amino acids. The CDR3, as DNA: TGTGCCAGCAGTTTATGGGAGCGGGGGGGGCAGTTCTTC. Encoded protein: CASSLWERGGQFF.

The chain is built from TRBV7-2 and TRBJ2-5; perhaps TRBD1 as D (5 bases). Trimming removed 1 base at V and 4 bases at J, with 7 bases between. Germline CDR1 and CDR2: SGHTA and FQGNSA. The length of the CDR3 is 13 residues. The CDR3 DNA reads as TGTGCCAGCAGCTTAGAGGGGTCAGAGACCCAGTACTTC. Amino acids: CASSLEGSETQYF.

The chain recombines TRBV7-8 with TRBJ2-5; no clear D gene. This CDR3 is built from 13 residues. Germline assignment: CDR1 SGHVS and CDR2 FQNEAQ. Trimming pared 1 base from V and 2 bases from J, leaving 5 bases between. The CDR3 sequence is CASSLGGQETQYF. Written as DNA, the CDR3 is TGTGCCAGCAGCTTAGGTGGGCAAGAGACCCAGTACTTC.

This clone was detected only once. The genes are TRBV9 and TRBJ2-3; 9 bases match TRBD1. Germline V CDR1 and CDR2: SGDLS, YYNGEE. V trimming: 3 bases; J trimming: 1 base; junction bases outside the gene matches: 6. CDR3 length: 16 residues. CDR3 DNA sequence: TGTGCCAGCAGCGCGGAGACAGGGGGGCGCACAGATACGCAGTATTTT. The encoded protein is CASSAETGGRTDTQYF.

The chain uses TRBV19 and TRBJ1-1; TRBD1 agrees at 10 bases. J gave up 5 bases and V 7 bases, and 10 bases lay outside the gene matches. From germline, CDR1 is LNHDA and CDR2 SQIVND (reference sequence). This CDR3 has 15 amino acids. The CDR3 region is CASIEGQGIVTEAFF. The DNA of the CDR3 is TGTGCCAGTATCGAGGGACAGGGGATAGTAACTGAAGCTTTCTTT. The full variable domain, completed using reference TRBV19 and TRBJ1-1, is DGGITQSPKYLFRKEGQNVTLSCEQNLNHDAMYWYRQDPGQGLRLIYYSQIVNDFQKGDIAEGYSVSREKKESFPLTVTSAQKNPTAFYLCASIEGQGIVTEAFFGQGTRLTVV.

The rearrangement links TRBV4-1 to TRBJ1-4; no clear D. Germline loops: CDR1 MGHRA, CDR2 YSYEKL. V gave up 0 bases and J gave up 0 bases, with 5 bases separating them. This CDR3 spans 15 amino acids. This CDR3 reads CASSQDSSTNEKLFF. CDR3 nucleotides: TGCGCCAGCAGCCAAGACAGCTCAACTAATGAAAAACTGTTTTTT.

The genes are TRBV7-9 and TRBJ1-1; D possibly corresponds to TRBD1 (5 bases). Trimming removed 8 bases from V and 1 base from J, with 17 bases in between. Germline V CDR1 and CDR2: SEHNR, FQNEAQ (reference sequence). The CDR3 contains 15 residues. The CDR3 sequence is CASPTAGSTNTEAFF. The CDR3 DNA sequence: TGTGCCAGCCCCACGGCAGGGTCGACGAACACTGAAGCTTTCTTT.

The V gene is TRBV9, the J gene TRBJ2-7, with a tentative D call TRBD1 (6 bases). The CDR3 is 13 amino acids. The V end was cut by 3 bases, the J end by 0 bases, with 7 bases between. Germline V gene sequence: CDR1 SGDLS, CDR2 YYNGEE. CDR3 DNA: TGTGCCAGCAGCGAGGACAGCTCCTACGAGCAGTACTTC. Translation gives CASSEDSSYEQYF.

This rearrangement joins TRBV27 to TRBJ2-3; 9 bases are shared with TRBD2. The CDR3 sequence is 13 residues long. The ends lost 9 bases at V and 4 bases at J; junction bases unmatched: 5. Germline-derived CDR1 and CDR2 are MNHEY and SMNVEV (reference sequence). CDR3 bases: TGTGCCAGTGCGGGAGGGCCCCCAGATACGCAGTATTTT. Protein sequence: CASAGGPPDTQYF.

The V and J genes are TRBV12-5 and TRBJ2-1; the match to TRBD2 covers 9 bases. This CDR3 has 15 residues. The junction had 3 bases not matched to a gene; V was cut back by 2 bases and J by 4 bases. Germline CDR1 LGHNT, CDR2 FRNRAP. CDR3 nucleotide sequence: TGTGCTAGTGGTTTGCCTAGCGGGGTTTACAATGAGCAGTTCTTC. It yields the protein CASGLPSGVYNEQFF.